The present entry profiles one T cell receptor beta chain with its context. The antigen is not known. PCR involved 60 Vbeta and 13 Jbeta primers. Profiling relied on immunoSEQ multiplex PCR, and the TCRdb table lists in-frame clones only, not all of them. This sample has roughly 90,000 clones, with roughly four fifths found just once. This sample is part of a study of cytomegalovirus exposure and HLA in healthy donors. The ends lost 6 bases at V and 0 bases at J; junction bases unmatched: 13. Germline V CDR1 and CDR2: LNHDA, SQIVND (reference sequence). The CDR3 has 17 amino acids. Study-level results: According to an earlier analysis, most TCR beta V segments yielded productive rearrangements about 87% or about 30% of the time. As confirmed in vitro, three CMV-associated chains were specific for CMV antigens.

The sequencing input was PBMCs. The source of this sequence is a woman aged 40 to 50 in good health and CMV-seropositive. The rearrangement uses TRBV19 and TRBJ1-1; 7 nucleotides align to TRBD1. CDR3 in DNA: TGTGCCAGTAGAACTTCGGGACAGCTTATAATGAACACTGAAGCTTTCTTT. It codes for CASRTSGQLIMNTEAFF.